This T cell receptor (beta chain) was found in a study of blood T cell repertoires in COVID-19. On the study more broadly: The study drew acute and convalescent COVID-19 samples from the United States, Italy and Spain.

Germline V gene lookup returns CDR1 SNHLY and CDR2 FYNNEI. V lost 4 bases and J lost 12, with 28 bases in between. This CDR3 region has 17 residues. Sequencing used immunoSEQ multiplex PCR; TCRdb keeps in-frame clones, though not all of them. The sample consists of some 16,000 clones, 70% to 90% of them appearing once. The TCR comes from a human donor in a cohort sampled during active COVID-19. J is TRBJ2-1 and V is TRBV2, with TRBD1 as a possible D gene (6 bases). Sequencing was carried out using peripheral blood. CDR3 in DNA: TGTGCCAGCAGTGGAACGACACGATCGGGCCCCAGGGGTGGGCAGTTCTTC. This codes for CASSGTTRSGPRGGQFF.